This TCR beta chain is from a study of tumor-infiltrating lymphocytes in primary liver carcinoma. Germline CDR1 reads DFQATT; CDR2 reads SNEGSKA (reference sequence). This CDR3 contains 16 residues. V trimming: 3 bases; J trimming: 1 base; junction bases outside the gene matches: 10. From about 19-30 mg of unsorted bulk tissue, DNA and RNA were co-extracted together. Treatment-naive at the time, the patients had chronic HBV infection. Findings of the study overall: Only about 8-25% of top clones were detected in each of the five tumor regions.

Making TCR beta cDNA involved approximately 510 ng total RNA and a constant-region primer. Three-round nested multiplex PCR performed with slightly modified ARM-PCR produced the TCR beta libraries. Primers for the first two PCR rounds were TRBV1-TRBV30 forward primers and a C-beta reverse primer (10 cycles per round). TCRdb itself ran the multiplex PCR reads through MiXCR, one entry per CDR3 protein. The sample consists of about 41,000 distinct CDR3 sequences, 73% of them appearing once. This clonotype was picked up a small number of times. Its antigen remains unknown. The chain joins TRBV20-1 to TRBJ2-7; 9 bases fit TRBD2. The sequence derives from a man aged 40-49 years with primary liver carcinoma and hepatitis B virus infection. Sequencing was performed on liver tumor tissue from sampling region 2. Subset indicated: tumor region T2, inferior pole. CDR3 coding DNA: TGCAGTGCTAGGCACGTTTCTAGCGGGAAATCCTACGAGCAGTACTTC. As protein: CSARHVSSGKSYEQYF.